Shown below are 20 T cell receptor beta chains from a single sample sequenced in a study of cytomegalovirus exposure and HLA in healthy donors. The study ran its PCR with 60 Vbeta and 13 Jbeta primers. Clones were sequenced by immunoSEQ multiplex PCR, and TCRdb holds only the in-frame ones, with some missing. Of under 120,000 clones listed, roughly 71% were seen once; the top ten hold about a tenth. The sample consisted of PBMCs. The receptor source for this set is a man in his forties in good health and CMV-seropositive.

The CDR3 protein is CASRAPGSNTEAFF. The CDR3 DNA sequence: TGTGCCAGCAGAGCACCAGGGTCGAACACTGAAGCTTTCTTT. The chain recombines TRBV2 with TRBJ1-1; D may be TRBD1 (5 bases). Germline V gene lookup returns CDR1 SNHLY and CDR2 FYNNEI. The V end lost 6 bases, the J end lost 1 base, and 12 bases lay between the germline ends. The CDR3 consists of 14 residues.

J is TRBJ2-1 and V is TRBV28, with 8 bases matching TRBD1. The germline CDR1 and CDR2 sequences are MDHEN and SYDVKM. The CDR3 sequence is 15 residues long. V trimming: 5 bases; J trimming: 6 bases; junction bases outside the gene matches: 9. Here the CDR3 DNA reads TGTGCCAGCAGTACTGGACAGGGTCGAGTCAATGAGCAGTTCTTC. It yields the protein CASSTGQGRVNEQFF.

This rearrangement joins TRBV5-4 to TRBJ2-1, with D unclear. Germline V lookup: CDR1 SGHNT, CDR2 YYREEE (reference sequence). V lost 0 bases, J lost 0 bases, and 10 bases lay in between. The CDR3 length is 16 residues. The CDR3 region has the DNA TGTGCCAGCAGCTTGGGCGGCCTAAGCTCCTACAATGAGCAGTTCTTC. Translating it yields CASSLGGLSSYNEQFF.

The chain carries TRBV7-8 and TRBJ2-3; D possibly corresponds to TRBD2 (5 bases). Trimming took off 5 bases at V and 1 base at J, with 10 bases between the two ends. This CDR3 spans 14 amino acids. Germline assignment: CDR1 SGHVS and CDR2 FQNEAQ. The CDR3 DNA reads TGTGCCAGCAGCCCGGGGTCAGGCACAGATACGCAGTATTTT. This codes for CASSPGSGTDTQYF.

This clone was counted only a few times. The CDR3 nucleotides are TGTGCCGGGCTCAAGAGGGGGACCCAAGAGACCCAGTACTTC. Translated: CAGLKRGTQETQYF. The gene calls are TRBV5-4 and TRBJ2-5, with TRBD1 as a possible D gene (6 bases). Trimming shortened V by 10 bases and J by 1 base, and 17 bases separated the two germline ends. This CDR3 is 14 amino acids long. Per germline, CDR1 SGHNT and CDR2 YYREEE (reference sequence).

This clone was observed a few times. The chain recombines TRBV11-3 with TRBJ2-1, with 7 bases fitting TRBD1. The germline V gene has CDR1 SGHNT and CDR2 YENEEA. The V and J ends lost 5 bases and 6 bases, in that order; junction bases with no gene match: 10. The CDR3 spans 15 residues. The CDR3 sequence: CASSGRTGSINEQFF. The DNA of the CDR3 is TGTGCCAGCAGCGGTCGGACAGGATCCATCAATGAGCAGTTCTTC.

The CDR3 DNA reads TGTGCCAGCAGCTTGACCGGGGAGACCCAGTACTTC. Its translation is CASSLTGETQYF. This sequence joins TRBV5-4 and TRBJ2-5; no reliable D call. V was clipped by 1 base and J by 5 bases, with 6 bases between them. Per the germline V gene, CDR1 is SGHNT and CDR2 is YYREEE (reference sequence). This CDR3 has 12 amino acids.

The CDR3 here is CASSLAAGPSYEQYF. The DNA of the CDR3 is TGCGCCAGCAGCTTGGCCGCGGGGCCCTCCTACGAGCAGTACTTC. J is TRBJ2-7 and V is TRBV5-1, with a possible D match to TRBD2 (6 bases). Per germline, CDR1 SGHRS and CDR2 YFSETQ. The CDR3 totals 15 residues. Deletions cut 0 bases from V and 0 bases from J, with 10 bases between. The full variable domain, completed using reference TRBV5-1 and TRBJ2-7, is KAGVTQTPRYLIKTRGQQVTLSCSPISGHRSVSWYQQTPGQGLQFLFEYFSETQRNKGNFPGRFSGRQFSNSRSEMNVSTLELGDSALYLCASSLAAGPSYEQYFGPGTRLTVT.

The rearrangement uses TRBV27 and TRBJ2-1; 9 bases align to TRBD2. The CDR3 runs to 19 residues. J was trimmed by 7 bases and V by 6 bases; bases with no gene match: 22. The germline CDR1 and CDR2 sequences are MNHEY and SMNVEV (reference sequence). The CDR3 spells CASSQWSGLLAGRGNEQFF. The CDR3 region has the DNA TGTGCCAGCAGCCAATGGAGTGGGCTGCTAGCGGGGAGGGGTAATGAGCAGTTCTTC.

This clone showed up just a few times. This chain links TRBV4-1 with TRBJ1-1, with TRBD1 as a possible D gene (5 bases). V lost 1 base and J lost 0, with 6 bases in between. The CDR3 sequence is 14 residues long. Looked up from germline, CDR1 is MGHRA and CDR2 is YSYEKL. In DNA form, the CDR3 reads TGCGCCAGCAGCCAAGGACAGCTGAACACTGAAGCTTTCTTT. This translates into CASSQGQLNTEAFF.

This chain joins TRBV13 and TRBJ2-1; TRBD2 might be the D (5 bases). With 1 base removed from V and 3 bases from J, the gap between germline ends came to 10 bases. The length of the CDR3 is 15 residues. Germline lookup yields CDR1 PRHDT and CDR2 FYEKMQ (reference sequence). CDR3 region: CASSLVGGYYNEQFF. Written as DNA, the CDR3 is TGTGCCAGCAGCTTAGTGGGCGGGTACTACAATGAGCAGTTCTTC.

The gene calls are TRBV5-5 and TRBJ2-3, with 7 nucleotides matching TRBD2. V lost 2 bases, J lost 10 bases, and 13 bases stayed unmatched. Looked up from germline, CDR1 is SGHKS and CDR2 is YYEKEE (reference sequence). The CDR3 consists of 15 residues. CDR3 in amino acids: CASSFGGRALEAQYF. CDR3 DNA sequence: TGTGCCAGCAGCTTTGGTGGGAGGGCCTTAGAGGCGCAGTATTTT.

V and J are TRBV5-6 and TRBJ1-4, with D unclear. V lost 1 base to trimming and J lost 7 bases, with 17 bases between them. Germline V gives CDR1 SGHDT, CDR2 YYEEEE. The CDR3 sequence is 16 residues long. The CDR3 spells CASSLRGRTRGEKLFF. The CDR3 region has the DNA TGTGCCAGCAGCTTGCGCGGGAGGACCCGCGGTGAAAAACTGTTTTTT.

This chain joins TRBV9 and TRBJ2-7, with 10 bases aligning to TRBD2. The length of the CDR3 is 15 residues. Per germline, CDR1 SGDLS and CDR2 YYNGEE. The V and J ends lost 3 bases and 6 bases, in that order; junction bases with no gene match: 9. DNA for the CDR3: TGTGCCAGCAGCGCTAGCGGGAGCCGTCGTCGCGAGCAGTACGTC. It specifies CASSASGSRRREQYV.

The gene calls are TRBV10-1 and TRBJ2-7, with D possibly TRBD2 on 5 matching bases. CDR1 is WNHNN and CDR2 is SYGVQD in the germline V gene (reference sequence). The CDR3 extends over 15 amino acids. V lost 6 bases and J 1 base, leaving 16 bases between the germline ends. Here the CDR3 reads CASSPGMSGSYEQYF. The CDR3 bases are TGCGCCAGCAGCCCCGGGATGTCCGGATCCTACGAGCAGTACTTC.

The CDR3 DNA reads as TGTGCCACCCTGAGACAGCCCTCCTACGAGCAGTACGTC. Translating it yields CATLRQPSYEQYV. The rearrangement links TRBV6-1 to TRBJ2-7; TRBD1 is a possible D gene (5 bases). This CDR3 is built from 13 residues. Germline V gives CDR1 MNHNS, CDR2 SASEGT. Trimming took 10 bases from V and 0 from J, leaving 13 bases between them.

The J gene is TRBJ2-1, the V gene TRBV4-1; 13 positions agree with TRBD2. CDR3 length: 16 residues. Germline V CDR1 and CDR2: MGHRA, YSYEKL. Unmatched junction bases numbered 4, after V lost 2 bases and J lost 6 bases. The CDR3 DNA is TGCGCCAGCAGCCAACCAACTAGCGGGAGGGCCAATGAGCAGTTCTTC. Translated: CASSQPTSGRANEQFF.

The V gene is TRBV19, the J gene TRBJ1-5; D unresolved. Germline CDR1 reads LNHDA; CDR2 reads SQIVND (reference sequence). This CDR3 region has 15 residues. Trimming left V 3 bases short and J 5 bases short, with 14 bases between. DNA of the CDR3: TGTGCCAGTAGTATCTTCGAGGTTAAGGATCAGCCCCAGCATTTT. Protein: CASSIFEVKDQPQHF.

The chain uses TRBV10-2 and TRBJ1-1; 8 nucleotides line up with TRBD1. This CDR3 comprises 14 residues. Losses at the gene ends were 6 bases for V and 2 bases for J; bases not matched to a gene: 5. In germline, CDR1 is WSHSY, CDR2 SAAADI. The CDR3 nucleotides are TGCGCCAGCAGCGGACAGGGAACTAACACTGAAGCTTTCTTT. It is translated as CASSGQGTNTEAFF.

The J gene is TRBJ2-5, the V gene TRBV10-2; 7 nucleotides align to TRBD2. The length of the CDR3 is 14 residues. Germline V gene sequence: CDR1 WSHSY, CDR2 SAAADI. The V and J ends lost 3 bases and 5 bases, in that order; junction bases with no gene match: 6. The CDR3 DNA sequence: TGCGCCAGCAGTGACACAAACGGGGGGGAGACCCAGTACTTC. This gives the protein CASSDTNGGETQYF.